The entry that follows covers one T cell receptor (beta chain) sequence. This clonotype was observed at least ten times. No antigen is known for it. Base qualities are not provided; no much larger clone lies one nucleotide away. These data come from a study of T-cell memory formation after mild COVID-19 (dated by TCRdb to 2020 to 2023). Regarding the research as a whole: TCR sequence clusters from the two donors were found to be largely donor specific. T-cell clones expanding and contracting after mild COVID-19 in two donors were tracked by longitudinal TCRalpha and TCRbeta repertoire sequencing. The cohort was made up of two young adult volunteers, one female and one male, who were previously healthy.

For this chain, trimming is 3 bases at the V end and 6 bases at the J end, and the number of junction bases without a gene match is 11. CDR1 and CDR2 (GTSNPN, SVGIG) derive from the germline V gene (reference sequence). There are 16 amino acids in the CDR3, from cysteine to phenylalanine inclusive. Kept here is only the CDR3 DNA, which spans 48 bases and is read in frame from base 1. Ficoll-Paque density gradient centrifugation was used to isolate PBMCs. Broader findings and caveats from the paper: Whether the second-wave clones peaking on day 37 were SARS-CoV-2 specific was not confirmed. Clones that contracted from day 15 to 85 showed balanced CD4/CD8 phenotypes, whereas a second wave of clones that expanded from day 15 to 37 leaned towards CD4+. The study covered only a couple of mild cases, and larger cohorts including severe cases with pre-infection samples were considered necessary. Some responding clones were detected in pre-infection memory, suggesting pre-existing cross-reactive memory T cells joined the SARS-CoV-2 response. Contracting CD4+ clones were found mainly in CM and EM memory subsets, while CD8+ clones were enriched in EMRA.

The data were produced on an Illumina NovaSeq 6000. TCRalpha and TCRbeta cDNA libraries were constructed by 5'RACE with constant-segment primers, with sample barcodes and unique molecular identifiers being introduced. Trizol reagent was used to extract RNA from every sample. Library amplification was performed in two PCR steps, and a second sample barcode and Illumina TruSeq adapters were introduced in the second step. Sequencing of libraries was performed on an Illumina NovaSeq with 2 x 150 bp paired-end reads. As for the authors' bioinformatics: Demultiplexing of reads and collapsing into UMI-guided consensus sequences were performed with migec v1.2.7. Using mixcr v2.1.11, UMI consensuses were aligned to TRA and TRB V and J templates and then assembled into clonotypes. A clonotype was counted as expanded or contracted only if both edgeR and NoisET called the change significant, with noise models trained on biological replicates. For edgeR calls, a false discovery rate-adjusted p below 0.01 and a log2 fold-change threshold of 1 were applied. As an exploratory analysis of dynamics, max-normalized trajectories of the 1000 most abundant clonotypes were examined by PCA with hierarchical clustering. Separately sequenced CD4+ and CD8+ repertoires were used to assign the CD4 or CD8 phenotype of responding clones. Through fastp at Q25 and MiXCR, TCRdb rebuilt clones from the public reads, retaining in-frame beta chains. Each entry is one CDR3 protein sequence, shown with its most common DNA and genes. The V and J calls and clone size are TCRdb's, not the authors'. This sample gives around 200,000 distinct CDR3 sequences in total; around a fifth of them show up just once. The leading ten clones occupy 20% to 25% of the sample.

The rearrangement combines TRBV30 with TRBJ2-1, and 10 junctional nucleotides match TRBD2. This receptor was identified in an adult woman who had mild COVID-19 (a few samples of this study predate the infection). The sample titles of this study are shuffled in the database, so cell type and time point are left out; the donor was told from shared clones. The sequencing sample was made of PBMCs or a T cell subset sorted from them (not recorded which). The nucleotide sequence is TGTGCCTGGAGGGGTCAGCGGGGGGGCCTGTTCAATGAGCAGTTCTTC. It specifies CAWRGQRGGLFNEQFF.